This T cell receptor (beta chain) was recorded in a study of CD8 T cells in ankylosing spondylitis. TCRdb reanalysed the 5' RACE reads using MiXCR and keeps one entry per CDR3 protein. The table includes some 100,000 distinct CDR3 sequences, 8% to 10% detected once. This clonotype was seen at least ten times. The source material was blood, either unsorted or a sorted T cell fraction (not recorded which). The clonotype originates from a male donor with ankylosing spondylitis or in good health (not recorded which).

CDR3 sequence (DNA): TGTGCCAGCAGCCCGAGGGGACTGTTTTTT. Translated: CASSPRGLFF. The rearrangement links TRBV11-2 to TRBJ1-4, with a tentative D call TRBD1 (5 bases). Trimming took off 5 bases at V and 13 bases at J, with 8 bases between the two ends. CDR3 length equals 10 residues. Germline lookup yields CDR1 SGHAT and CDR2 FQNNGV. The full variable domain, its missing parts supplied by reference TRBV11-2 and TRBJ1-4, is EAGVAQSPRYKIIEKRQSVAFWCNPISGHATLYWYQQILGQGPKLLIQFQNNGVVDDSQLPKDRFSAERLKGVDSTLKIQPAKLEDSAVYLCASSPRGLFFGSGTQLSVL.